The rows below give T cell receptor beta chains drawn from one sample of a study of T-cell reconstitution after alpha-beta-depleted transplantation in children. TCRdb analysed the PCR reads with MiXCR anew, one entry per CDR3 protein. The sample has approximately 640,000 distinct CDR3 sequences, 16% seen once. The sequences come from PBMCs from the stem cell graft donor, collected from the stem cell graft. These receptors were collected from a human donor who donated a stem cell graft to a child with acute myeloid leukemia. Each CDR3 is given with its conserved first and last residue. The order of the fields is V gene, clone size, J gene, D gene, CDR3 DNA, CDR3 protein. The D gene is left open where the match is weak. Size tells how often a clone was seen (once, few, many) or the class of an expanded clone, and some rows leave it out.

TRBV12-3/TRBV12-4,many,TRBJ1-1,TRBD1,TGTGCCGCAGGCAAGATTCCGGGACAGGAGGACACTGAAGCTTTCTTT,CAAGKIPGQEDTEAFF
TRBV4-1,NA,TRBJ1-5,TRBD1,TGCGCCAGCAGCCCCGGACAGGGGAACTATCAGCCCCAGCATTTT,CASSPGQGNYQPQHF
TRBV7-2,few,TRBJ1-2,NA,TGTGCCAGCAGCTTAGTTTTCGCGACCTATGGCTACACCTTC,CASSLVFATYGYTF
TRBV12-3/TRBV12-4,NA,TRBJ1-2,TRBD1,TGTGCCAGCAGGGAGGACAGGGAATGGGGCTACACCTTC,CASREDREWGYTF
TRBV11-1,NA,TRBJ2-6,NA,TGTGCCAGCAGCTCCCCCGTTAGACGGTCCTCTGGGGCCAACGTCCTGACTTTC,CASSSPVRRSSGANVLTF
TRBV4-2,NA,TRBJ1-4,NA,TGTGCCAGCAGCCCAGAGGGGACGCTAAATGAAAAACTGTTTTTT,CASSPEGTLNEKLFF
TRBV9,few,TRBJ2-4,NA,TGTGCCAGCAGCGAGGGGGCCAAAAACATTCAGTACTTC,CASSEGAKNIQYF
TRBV7-8,few,TRBJ2-5,NA,TGTGCCAGCAGCTTACGTGTAGGATCCCAGGGGACCCAGTACTTC,CASSLRVGSQGTQYF
TRBV6-5,NA,TRBJ2-2,NA,TGTGCCAGCAGTTACTCGATCGGCAGGATGAACACCGGGGAGCTGTTTTTT,CASSYSIGRMNTGELFF
TRBV20-1,many,TRBJ1-3,NA,TGCAGTGCTAGAGATGGTAGCGGCCGCTTCTCTGGAAACACCATATATTTT,CSARDGSGRFSGNTIYF
TRBV7-9,few,TRBJ2-3,NA,TGTGCCAGCAGCTTAGGGGCCGGATCAGATACGCAGTATTTT,CASSLGAGSDTQYF
TRBV7-2,NA,TRBJ2-1,TRBD2,TGTGCCAGCAGCCCTCCAGCGGGGCAGGCCTACAATGAGCAGTTCTTC,CASSPPAGQAYNEQFF
TRBV3-1,NA,TRBJ2-1,NA,TGTGCCAGCAGCCAAGGCCGTAGCTCCTACAATGAGCAGTTCTTC,CASSQGRSSYNEQFF
TRBV13,many,TRBJ1-6,NA,TGTGCCAGCAGCTTCGGACGGAATAATTCACCCCTCCACTTT,CASSFGRNNSPLHF
TRBV20-1,NA,TRBJ1-6,TRBD1,TGCAGTGCTACCTCCACAGGGGGCTCACCCCTCCACTTT,CSATSTGGSPLHF
TRBV20-1,many,TRBJ1-6,TRBD1,TGCAGTGCTTGGGGCGGGGGGACAGGGAATTCACCCCTCCACTTT,CSAWGGGTGNSPLHF
TRBV27,few,TRBJ1-2,NA,TGTGCCAGCAGTCCGAACGGAGACAGCTCCTATGGCTACACCTTC,CASSPNGDSSYGYTF
TRBV5-1,many,TRBJ2-2,NA,TGCGCCAGCAGCTTGGCTCGGACTGCGAACACCGGGGAGCTGTTTTTT,CASSLARTANTGELFF
TRBV6-5,many,TRBJ2-5,NA,TGTGCCAGCAGTTACGTGGCGGATCAAGAGACCCAGTACTTC,CASSYVADQETQYF
TRBV5-1,NA,TRBJ2-1,NA,TGCGCCAGCGCTCCTTCAGCCCGAGGGGCCAATGATGAGCAGTTCTTC,CASAPSARGANDEQFF
TRBV6-1,NA,TRBJ2-1,TRBD2,TGTGCCAGCAGGCCGATCGCGGTAGCGGGGGGGGACAATGAGCAGTTCTTC,CASRPIAVAGGDNEQFF
TRBV12-3/TRBV12-4,few,TRBJ2-2,NA,TGTGCCGGGGGAACGGGGGCGGTCACCGGGGAGCTGTTTTTT,CAGGTGAVTGELFF
TRBV20-1,few,TRBJ2-1,NA,TGCAGTGCTAGTGTAGCGGCCAGCTCCTACAATGAGCAGTTCTTC,CSASVAASSYNEQFF
TRBV7-2,NA,TRBJ1-5,NA,TGTGCCAGCAGCTTCCGACACTTGAATAGCAATCAGCCCCAGCATTTT,CASSFRHLNSNQPQHF
TRBV20-1,many,TRBJ1-2,NA,TGCAGTGCCTTTCACTCCTTAGGATTCGGCGGCTACACCTTC,CSAFHSLGFGGYTF
TRBV20-1,NA,TRBJ1-4,NA,TGCAGTGCTAGTGCCCGGGGGCGGAATGAAAAACTGTTTTTT,CSASARGRNEKLFF
TRBV10-3,many,TRBJ1-5,TRBD1,TGTGCCATCAACACAGGGGTCAATCAGCCCCAGCATTTT,CAINTGVNQPQHF
TRBV29-1,many,TRBJ2-7,NA,TGCAGCGTTCGACCGGGGCCCTTGGAGCAGTACTTC,CSVRPGPLEQYF
TRBV12-3/TRBV12-4,many,TRBJ1-1,NA,TGTGCCAGCAATACAGAAAACACTGAAGCTTTCTTT,CASNTENTEAFF
TRBV20-1,few,TRBJ1-2,TRBD1,TGCAGTGCTAGTGTTTCAACCGGGACAGGGGAACTGTGGGGCTACACCTTC,CSASVSTGTGELWGYTF
TRBV12-3/TRBV12-4,few,TRBJ2-4,TRBD1,TGTGCCAGCAGTATAAGACAGGGTGGAGGAAACATTCAGTACTTC,CASSIRQGGGNIQYF
TRBV29-1,NA,TRBJ1-1,NA,TGCAGCGTTGATTGGGGAGTGAACACTGAAGCTTTCTTT,CSVDWGVNTEAFF
TRBV6-5,many,TRBJ1-6,TRBD1,TGTGCCAGCAGTTACGCAGGGACAGCAAATTCACCCCTCCACTTT,CASSYAGTANSPLHF
TRBV10-2,NA,TRBJ1-2,NA,TGCGCCAGCAGTGAGTCGACAGTGGATGGCTACACCTTC,CASSESTVDGYTF
TRBV12-3/TRBV12-4,many,TRBJ2-2,TRBD1,TGTGCCAGCAGCGACAGGGGGAGGGACACCGGGGAGCTGTTTTTT,CASSDRGRDTGELFF
TRBV27,NA,TRBJ1-1,TRBD1,TGTGCCAGCAAGACAGGGGAATTCACTGAAGCTTTCTTT,CASKTGEFTEAFF
TRBV27,many,TRBJ2-3,NA,TGTGCCAGCAGTCACGGACTGGATACGCAGTATTTT,CASSHGLDTQYF
TRBV6-1,many,TRBJ2-2,TRBD1,TGTGCCAGCAGCCGAGACAGGGTGGCGGCCGGGGAGCTGTTTTTT,CASSRDRVAAGELFF
TRBV19,few,TRBJ2-5,NA,TGTGCCAGTAGTCCCCTCCCGTACCAAGAGACCCAGTACTTC,CASSPLPYQETQYF
TRBV12-3/TRBV12-4,NA,TRBJ1-2,NA,TGTGCCAGCAGTTTGCGGTTCCTCTCGGGCTACACCTTC,CASSLRFLSGYTF
TRBV5-1,NA,TRBJ2-1,TRBD1,TGCGCCAGCAGCCCATATACGGGACAGGCCCACAATGAGCAGTTCTTC,CASSPYTGQAHNEQFF
TRBV7-2,NA,TRBJ1-2,NA,TGTGCCAGCAGCAACAGCCGCTATGGCTACACCTTC,CASSNSRYGYTF
TRBV7-8,NA,TRBJ1-1,NA,TGTGCCAGCAGCCTTAAAGCGGGACACACCCGATGGGGCAACACTGAAGCTTTCTTT,CASSLKAGHTRWGNTEAFF
TRBV24-1,NA,TRBJ2-1,NA,TGTGCCACCAGTGATTTGCAGGCCATTGGTGAGCAGTTCTTC,CATSDLQAIGEQFF
TRBV29-1,many,TRBJ1-2,NA,TGCAGCGTCTCTTTTGGGACCAACTATGGCTACACCTTC,CSVSFGTNYGYTF
TRBV7-2,NA,TRBJ2-2,TRBD2,TGTGCCAGCAGCGCTTCCCGGACTAGCCCCGGGGAGCTGTTTTTT,CASSASRTSPGELFF
TRBV10-3,many,TRBJ2-3,TRBD1,TGTGCCATCAGTGAGTCGACCGGGACAGGGCTCACAGATACGCAGTATTTT,CAISESTGTGLTDTQYF
TRBV20-1,few,TRBJ2-2,TRBD2,TGCAGCTTCCCCGGGGGGGGCGGCACCGGGGAGCTGTTTTTT,CSFPGGGGTGELFF
TRBV5-1,NA,TRBJ2-3,NA,TGCGCCAGCAGCTCGAGCCTTAGCCCAGATACGCAGTATTTT,CASSSSLSPDTQYF
TRBV6-2/TRBV6-3,NA,TRBJ1-1,NA,TGTGCCAGCAGTTACCTCTTTCGTACGTTGAACACTGAAGCTTTCTTT,CASSYLFRTLNTEAFF
TRBV5-1,NA,TRBJ2-1,TRBD2,TGCGCCAGCAGCTTGTTAGCGGGTTTGAGTGTTGACCCGTACAATGAGCAGTTCTTC,CASSLLAGLSVDPYNEQFF
TRBV5-1,few,TRBJ2-1,NA,TGCGCCAGCAGCTATCAACAGAGCGACAATGAGCAGTTCTTC,CASSYQQSDNEQFF
TRBV20-1,few,TRBJ1-4,NA,TGCAGTGCTAGCTCCGGGACAATCAGTGAAAAACTGTTTTTT,CSASSGTISEKLFF
TRBV7-3,few,TRBJ2-1,TRBD1,TGTGCCAGCAGCGACGGGACAGGGAATGAGCAGTTCTTC,CASSDGTGNEQFF
TRBV15,few,TRBJ1-1,NA,TGTGCCACCAGCAGAGATCGGAGAGGGAGGGCCACTGAAGCTTTCTTT,CATSRDRRGRATEAFF